The rows below give T cell receptor beta chains drawn from one sample of a study of cytomegalovirus exposure and HLA in healthy donors. Produced via immunoSEQ multiplex PCR; TCRdb's table is partial and in-frame only. The table lists some 120,000 clones. The specimen sequenced was PBMCs. These receptor sequences come from a man in his late teens or twenties in good health and CMV-seronegative. Both conserved end residues are part of each CDR3. Fields, in order: J gene, V gene, D gene, CDR3 protein, CDR3 DNA. The D gene is left open where the match is weak.

J gene: TRBJ1-3
V gene: TRBV6-5
D gene: -
CDR3 protein: CATRLGAGNTIYF
CDR3 DNA: TGTGCCACCCGGCTGGGGGCAGGAAACACCATATATTTT

J gene: TRBJ2-5
V gene: TRBV5-1
D gene: -
CDR3 protein: CASSLGQGKETQYF
CDR3 DNA: TGCGCCAGCAGCTTGGGGCAGGGGAAAGAGACCCAGTACTTC

J gene: TRBJ2-7
V gene: TRBV9
D gene: -
CDR3 protein: CASSETGTREQYF
CDR3 DNA: TGTGCCAGCAGCGAGACCGGGACTCGCGAGCAGTACTTC

J gene: TRBJ1-3
V gene: TRBV5-1
D gene: -
CDR3 protein: CASKLAGSGNTIYF
CDR3 DNA: TGCGCCAGCAAGCTTGCGGGGTCCGGAAACACCATATATTTT

J gene: TRBJ1-1
V gene: TRBV28
D gene: -
CDR3 protein: CASSPRPNTEAFF
CDR3 DNA: TGTGCCAGCAGCCCTAGACCGAACACTGAAGCTTTCTTT

J gene: TRBJ2-7
V gene: TRBV29-1
D gene: TRBD2
CDR3 protein: CSVLSSGVTYEQYF
CDR3 DNA: TGCAGCGTTCTCTCTAGCGGGGTAACCTACGAGCAGTACTTC

J gene: TRBJ2-1
V gene: TRBV11-2
D gene: TRBD2
CDR3 protein: CASSLTSRKFF
CDR3 DNA: TGTGCCAGCAGCCTGACTAGCCGAAAGTTCTTC

J gene: TRBJ1-1
V gene: TRBV29-1
D gene: -
CDR3 protein: CSVVQANTEAFF
CDR3 DNA: TGCAGCGTTGTTCAGGCGAACACTGAAGCTTTCTTT

J gene: TRBJ1-3
V gene: TRBV13
D gene: TRBD1
CDR3 protein: CASSLVTGGGNTIYF
CDR3 DNA: TGTGCCAGCAGCCTTGTAACAGGGGGAGGAAACACCATATATTTT

J gene: TRBJ2-3
V gene: TRBV7-9
D gene: -
CDR3 protein: CASSFGEVKYF
CDR3 DNA: TGTGCCAGCAGCTTCGGGGAAGTTAAGTATTTT

J gene: TRBJ2-1
V gene: TRBV29-1
D gene: TRBD2
CDR3 protein: CSVESSGGPNEQFF
CDR3 DNA: TGCAGCGTTGAGAGTAGCGGGGGCCCCAATGAGCAGTTCTTC

J gene: TRBJ2-1
V gene: TRBV5-4
D gene: TRBD1
CDR3 protein: CASSKGDRAINEQFF
CDR3 DNA: TGTGCCAGCAGTAAAGGGGACAGGGCGATCAATGAGCAGTTCTTC

J gene: TRBJ2-7
V gene: TRBV7-6
D gene: -
CDR3 protein: CASSLGGRLNEQYF
CDR3 DNA: TGTGCCAGCAGCCTCGGGGGACGTCTGAACGAGCAGTACTTC

J gene: TRBJ1-2
V gene: TRBV6-5
D gene: -
CDR3 protein: CASSYGQGQHYGYTF
CDR3 DNA: TGTGCCAGCAGTTACGGGCAGGGGCAACACTATGGCTACACCTTC

J gene: TRBJ1-3
V gene: TRBV5-4
D gene: -
CDR3 protein: CASSSQVSASGNTIYF
CDR3 DNA: TGTGCCAGCAGCTCACAGGTGTCTGCCTCTGGAAACACCATATATTTT

J gene: TRBJ2-2
V gene: TRBV25-1
D gene: TRBD2
CDR3 protein: CASSELAGANTGELFF
CDR3 DNA: TGTGCCAGCAGTGAACTAGCGGGAGCGAACACCGGGGAGCTGTTTTTT

J gene: TRBJ2-5
V gene: TRBV2
D gene: TRBD1
CDR3 protein: CASSDRARETQYF
CDR3 DNA: TGTGCCAGCAGCGACAGGGCGCGAGAGACCCAGTACTTC

J gene: TRBJ1-2
V gene: TRBV6-5
D gene: -
CDR3 protein: CASSPTGGGNYGYTF
CDR3 DNA: TGTGCCAGCAGCCCTACCGGGGGAGGCAACTATGGCTACACCTTC

J gene: TRBJ2-2
V gene: TRBV5-4
D gene: TRBD1
CDR3 protein: CASSIGANRGTGELFF
CDR3 DNA: TGTGCCAGCAGCATCGGGGCCAACAGGGGTACCGGGGAGCTGTTTTTT

J gene: TRBJ1-2
V gene: TRBV27
D gene: -
CDR3 protein: CASSLGREDGYTF
CDR3 DNA: TGTGCCAGCAGTTTGGGCAGGGAAGATGGCTACACCTTC

J gene: TRBJ1-3
V gene: TRBV7-3
D gene: -
CDR3 protein: CASSSGVGTSNTIYF
CDR3 DNA: TGTGCCAGCAGTTCGGGAGTCGGGACCTCCAACACCATATATTTT

J gene: TRBJ1-1
V gene: TRBV27
D gene: -
CDR3 protein: CASSFTGRSTEAFF
CDR3 DNA: TGTGCCAGCAGTTTCACAGGGCGCAGCACTGAAGCTTTCTTT

J gene: TRBJ2-3
V gene: TRBV9
D gene: -
CDR3 protein: CASSVQALPDTQYF
CDR3 DNA: TGTGCCAGCAGCGTCCAGGCCCTCCCAGATACGCAGTATTTT

J gene: TRBJ1-5
V gene: TRBV19
D gene: -
CDR3 protein: CASSPTGSWRPQHF
CDR3 DNA: TGTGCCAGTAGTCCTACAGGGTCTTGGAGGCCCCAGCATTTT

J gene: TRBJ2-1
V gene: TRBV6-6
D gene: -
CDR3 protein: CASSSSTSYNEQFF
CDR3 DNA: TGTGCCAGCAGTTCCTCGACTAGCTACAATGAGCAGTTCTTC

J gene: TRBJ2-1
V gene: TRBV11-2
D gene: TRBD1
CDR3 protein: CASSLGTGGNNEQFF
CDR3 DNA: TGTGCCAGCAGCCTTGGGACAGGGGGGAACAATGAGCAGTTCTTC

J gene: TRBJ2-3
V gene: TRBV27
D gene: -
CDR3 protein: CASSSGSGGTDTQYF
CDR3 DNA: TGTGCCAGCAGTTCCGGATCGGGTGGCACAGATACGCAGTATTTT

J gene: TRBJ1-1
V gene: TRBV9
D gene: -
CDR3 protein: CASSKSPTAGTEAFF
CDR3 DNA: TGTGCCAGCAGCAAAAGCCCCACGGCGGGTACTGAAGCTTTCTTT

J gene: TRBJ1-1
V gene: TRBV5-1
D gene: TRBD1
CDR3 protein: CASSPYIGTGAEAFF
CDR3 DNA: TGCGCCAGCAGCCCCTATATCGGGACAGGGGCTGAAGCTTTCTTT

J gene: TRBJ1-2
V gene: TRBV27
D gene: -
CDR3 protein: CASSLPGGGYTF
CDR3 DNA: TGTGCCAGCAGTTTACCGGGGGGAGGCTACACCTTC